This T cell receptor (beta chain) came from a study of T cell repertoires in cytomegalovirus infection (dated by TCRdb to about 2019). Some background on the complete study: The HLA type of each donor mattered for the analysis, because public TCR beta signatures pointed to carriage of CMV infection along with the matching HLA type. What the authors observed across the whole study: The ex vivo response was dominated by HLA-C-restricted CMV-specific TCR beta clonotypes, which also provided the single most frequent clonotype in two of eight donors. In both this cohort and an independent cohort of 300 to 450 donors, the cumulative frequency of public TCR beta family members distinguished carriers of CMV infection plus the relevant HLA type.

Worth noting for this clonotype: The clone's antigen remains unknown. The record has no base qualities; no much larger clone is one base away.

V loses 0 bases of germline sequence and J loses 4 bases, and the interval between the two ends is 12 bases. Including the terminal cysteine and phenylalanine, the CDR3 comprises 15 residues. Only CDR3 DNA is held: 45 bases, read in frame from base 1. CDR1 and CDR2 (MGHRA, YSYEKL) derive from the germline V gene. Reads for this sample came from an Illumina HiSeq 1500. The public reads were run again by TCRdb, first through fastp at Q25 and then through MiXCR, and only productive beta chains were kept. One record per CDR3 amino acid sequence lists the most common genes and DNA. Present in this sample are around 300,000 distinct CDR3 sequences, 9.5% of which were seen just once. 3.5% to 4.5% of the sample is in the top ten clones.

The sample consisted of PBMCs. This receptor chain uses TRBV4-1 and TRBJ1-2; there is no confident call for the D gene. The source of this sequence is a human donor in good health (CMV status not recorded). Some clones in this sample may be carry-over from other donors' samples. The CDR3 loop reads CASSQDPGRSYGYTF. The sequence in DNA is TGCGCCAGCAGCCAAGACCCCGGGAGATCCTATGGCTACACCTTC.